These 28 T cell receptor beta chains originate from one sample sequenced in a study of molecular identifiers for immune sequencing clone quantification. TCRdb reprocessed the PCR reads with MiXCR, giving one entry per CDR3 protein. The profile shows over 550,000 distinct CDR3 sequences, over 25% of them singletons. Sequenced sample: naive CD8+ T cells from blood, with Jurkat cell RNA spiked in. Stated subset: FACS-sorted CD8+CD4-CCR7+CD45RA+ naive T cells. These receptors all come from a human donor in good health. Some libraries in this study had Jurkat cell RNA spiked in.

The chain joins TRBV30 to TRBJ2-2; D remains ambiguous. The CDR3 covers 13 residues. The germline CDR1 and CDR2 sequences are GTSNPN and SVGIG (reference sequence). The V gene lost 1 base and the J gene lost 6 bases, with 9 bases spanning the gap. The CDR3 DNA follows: TGTGCCTGGAGTGACATCCGGTCCGGGGAGCTGTTTTTT. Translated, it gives CAWSDIRSGELFF.

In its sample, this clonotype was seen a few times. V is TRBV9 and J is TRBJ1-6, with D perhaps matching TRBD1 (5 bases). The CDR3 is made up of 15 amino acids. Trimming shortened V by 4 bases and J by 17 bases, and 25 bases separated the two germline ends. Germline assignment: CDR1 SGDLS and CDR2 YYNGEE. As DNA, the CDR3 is TGTGCCAGCAGCTTGACAGCCTGGCCCCAGTCACCAATCCACTTT. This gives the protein CASSLTAWPQSPIHF.

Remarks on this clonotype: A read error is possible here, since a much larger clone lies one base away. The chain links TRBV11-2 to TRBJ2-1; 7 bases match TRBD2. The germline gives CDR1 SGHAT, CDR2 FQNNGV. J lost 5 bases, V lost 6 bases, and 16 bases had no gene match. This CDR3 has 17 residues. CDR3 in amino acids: CASSKWGVTSADNEQFF. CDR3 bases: TGTGCCAGCAGTAAATGGGGGGTAACTAGCGCGGACAATGAGCAGTTCTTC.

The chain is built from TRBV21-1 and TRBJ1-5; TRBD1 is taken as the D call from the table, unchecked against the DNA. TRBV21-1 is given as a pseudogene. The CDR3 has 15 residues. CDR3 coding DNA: TGTGCCAGCAGCAGGACAGGGTTTGGCAATCAGCCCCAGCATTTT. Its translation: CASSRTGFGNQPQHF.

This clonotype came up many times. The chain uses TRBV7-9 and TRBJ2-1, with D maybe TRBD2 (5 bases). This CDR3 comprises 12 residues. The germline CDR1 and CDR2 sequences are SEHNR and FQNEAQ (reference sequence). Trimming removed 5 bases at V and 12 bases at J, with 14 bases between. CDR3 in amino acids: CASSPSARGQFF. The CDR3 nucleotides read TGTGCCAGCAGCCCTTCTGCCCGGGGGCAGTTCTTC.

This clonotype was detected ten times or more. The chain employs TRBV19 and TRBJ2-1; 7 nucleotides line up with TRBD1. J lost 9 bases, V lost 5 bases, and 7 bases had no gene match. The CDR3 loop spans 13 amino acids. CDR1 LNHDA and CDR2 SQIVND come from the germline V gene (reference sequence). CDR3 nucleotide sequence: TGTGCCAGTAGTTGGGGACAGTACGGTGAGCAGTTCTTC. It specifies CASSWGQYGEQFF.

This CDR3 reads CASSHSVGEQYF. CDR3 sequence (DNA): TGTGCCAGCAGCCACTCGGTAGGGGAGCAGTACTTC. The chain recombines TRBV7-9 with TRBJ2-7; no clear D gene. V lost 5 bases, J lost 7 bases, and 12 bases lay in between. The CDR3 has 12 amino acids. In germline, CDR1 is SEHNR, CDR2 FQNEAQ (reference sequence).

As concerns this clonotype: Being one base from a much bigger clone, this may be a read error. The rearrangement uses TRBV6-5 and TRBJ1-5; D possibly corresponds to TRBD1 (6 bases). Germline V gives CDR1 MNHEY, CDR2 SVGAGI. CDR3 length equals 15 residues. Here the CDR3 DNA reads TGTGCCAGCAGAATACAGGGAACCTCCAATCAGCCCCAGCGTTTT. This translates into CASRIQGTSNQPQRF.

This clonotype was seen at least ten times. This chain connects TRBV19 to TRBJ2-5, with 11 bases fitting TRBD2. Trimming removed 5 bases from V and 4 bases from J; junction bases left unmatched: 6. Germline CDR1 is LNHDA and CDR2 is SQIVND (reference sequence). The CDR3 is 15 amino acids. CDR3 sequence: CASSDPSGGLETQYF. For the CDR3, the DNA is TGTGCCAGTAGTGACCCTAGCGGGGGGCTAGAGACCCAGTACTTC.

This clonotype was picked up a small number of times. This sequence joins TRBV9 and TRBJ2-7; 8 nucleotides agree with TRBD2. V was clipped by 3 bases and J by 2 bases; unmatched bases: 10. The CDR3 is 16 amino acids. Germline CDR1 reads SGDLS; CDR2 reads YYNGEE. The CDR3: CASSEGSGSRTYEQYF. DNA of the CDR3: TGTGCCAGCAGCGAGGGGAGCGGGAGTCGGACCTACGAGCAGTACTTC.

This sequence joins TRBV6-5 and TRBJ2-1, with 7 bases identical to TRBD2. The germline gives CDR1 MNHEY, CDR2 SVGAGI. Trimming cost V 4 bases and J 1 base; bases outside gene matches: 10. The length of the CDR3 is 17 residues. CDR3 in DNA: TGTGCCAGCAGTTCCCCCCGGGAGGCCGCATCCTACAATGAGCAGTTCTTC. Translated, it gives CASSSPREAASYNEQFF.

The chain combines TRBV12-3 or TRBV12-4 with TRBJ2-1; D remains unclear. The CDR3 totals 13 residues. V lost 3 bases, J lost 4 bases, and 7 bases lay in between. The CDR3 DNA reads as TGTGCCAGCAGTTTCAAATCTTACAATGAGCAGTTCTTC. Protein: CASSFKSYNEQFF.

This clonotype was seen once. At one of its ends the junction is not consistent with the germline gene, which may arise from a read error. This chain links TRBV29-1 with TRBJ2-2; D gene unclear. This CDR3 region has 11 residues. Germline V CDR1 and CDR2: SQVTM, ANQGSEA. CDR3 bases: TGCAGCTGTTTGGCCCCCGGAGAGCTGTTTTTT. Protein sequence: CSCLAPGELFF.

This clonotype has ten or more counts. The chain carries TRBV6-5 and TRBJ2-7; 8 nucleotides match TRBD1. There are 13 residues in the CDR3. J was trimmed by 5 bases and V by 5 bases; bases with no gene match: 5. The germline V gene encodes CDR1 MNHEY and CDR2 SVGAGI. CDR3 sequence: CASSPDRVDEQYF. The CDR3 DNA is TGTGCCAGCAGTCCGGACAGGGTGGACGAGCAGTACTTC.

The CDR3 is CASSIAGGTWGANVLTF. DNA of the CDR3: TGTGCCAGTAGTATAGCAGGGGGCACGTGGGGGGCCAACGTCCTGACTTTC. The rearrangement uses TRBV19 and TRBJ2-6; 8 nucleotides match TRBD1. CDR1 is LNHDA, CDR2 SQIVND, per germline (reference sequence). Trimming removed 1 base from V and 4 bases from J; junction bases left unmatched: 6. The CDR3 runs 17 residues.

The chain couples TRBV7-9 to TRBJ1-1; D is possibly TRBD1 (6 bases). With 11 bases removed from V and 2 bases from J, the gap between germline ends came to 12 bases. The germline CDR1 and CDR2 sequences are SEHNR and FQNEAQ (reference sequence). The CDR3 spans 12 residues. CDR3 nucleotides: TGTGCCGGCACAGGGATAAACACTGAAGCTTTCTTT. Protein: CAGTGINTEAFF.

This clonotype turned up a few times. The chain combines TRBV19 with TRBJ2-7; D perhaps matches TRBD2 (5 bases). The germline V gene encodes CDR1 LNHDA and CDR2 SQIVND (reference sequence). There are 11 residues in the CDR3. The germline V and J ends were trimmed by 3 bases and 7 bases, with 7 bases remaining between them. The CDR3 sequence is CASSIGEEQYF. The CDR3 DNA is TGTGCCAGTAGTATCGGGGAAGAGCAGTACTTC. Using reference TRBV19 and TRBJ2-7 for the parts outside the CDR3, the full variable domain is DGGITQSPKYLFRKEGQNVTLSCEQNLNHDAMYWYRQDPGQGLRLIYYSQIVNDFQKGDIAEGYSVSREKKESFPLTVTSAQKNPTAFYLCASSIGEEQYFGPGTRLTVT.

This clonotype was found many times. The CDR3 nucleotides read TGTGCCAGCAGCATGACTAGCGGTCCTACGGATGAGCAGTTCTTC. Its translation: CASSMTSGPTDEQFF. This chain joins TRBV7-6 and TRBJ2-1; 9 bases are shared with TRBD2. Germline V gene sequence: CDR1 SGHVS, CDR2 FNYEAQ. The CDR3 has 15 amino acids. Trimming at V came to 5 bases and at J to 8 bases, leaving 10 bases not matched to a gene.

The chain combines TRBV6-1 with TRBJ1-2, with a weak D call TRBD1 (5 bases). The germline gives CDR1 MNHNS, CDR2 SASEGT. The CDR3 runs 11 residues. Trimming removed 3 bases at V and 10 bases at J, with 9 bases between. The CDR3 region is CASSEGPVYTF. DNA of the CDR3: TGTGCCAGCAGTGAGGGACCCGTCTACACCTTC.

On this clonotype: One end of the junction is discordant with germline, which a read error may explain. The CDR3 DNA is TGCGCCAGCAGTAGCACGGGACAGGGCGTCACCTACGAGCAGTACTTC. It is translated as CASSSTGQGVTYEQYF. V and J are TRBV27 and TRBJ2-7, with 9 nucleotides matching TRBD1. Germline V gene sequence: CDR1 MNHEY, CDR2 SMNVEV (reference sequence). The CDR3 is 16 residues long.

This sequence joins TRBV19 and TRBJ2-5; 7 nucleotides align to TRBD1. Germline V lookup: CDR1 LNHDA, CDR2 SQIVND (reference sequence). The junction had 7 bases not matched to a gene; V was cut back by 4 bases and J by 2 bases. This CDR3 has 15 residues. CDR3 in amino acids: CASSKRDSLQETQYF. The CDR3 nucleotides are TGTGCCAGTAGTAAAAGGGACAGCCTACAAGAGACCCAGTACTTC.

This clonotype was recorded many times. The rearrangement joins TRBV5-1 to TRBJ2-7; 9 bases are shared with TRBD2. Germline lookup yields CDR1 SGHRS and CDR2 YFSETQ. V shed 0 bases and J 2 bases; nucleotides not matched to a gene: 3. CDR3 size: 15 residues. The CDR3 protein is CASSLVPSGTYEQYF. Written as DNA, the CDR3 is TGCGCCAGCAGCTTGGTTCCTAGCGGGACCTACGAGCAGTACTTC.

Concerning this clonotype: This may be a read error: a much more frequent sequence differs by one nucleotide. The CDR3 DNA reads as TGTGTCAGCAGCTTGGCCAAGACAGATACGCAGTATTTT. Translating gives CVSSLAKTDTQYF. The genes are TRBV5-3 and TRBJ2-3; D unresolved. TRBV5-3 counts as an open reading frame of uncertain function. The CDR3 covers 13 residues.

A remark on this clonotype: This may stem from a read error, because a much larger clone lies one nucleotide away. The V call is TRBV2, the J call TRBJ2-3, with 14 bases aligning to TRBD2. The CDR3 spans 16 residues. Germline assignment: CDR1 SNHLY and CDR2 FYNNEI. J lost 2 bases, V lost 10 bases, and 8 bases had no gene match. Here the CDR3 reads CAKSRLAGGPTDTQYF. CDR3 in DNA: TGTGCCAAGAGTCGACTAGCGGGGGGGCCCACAGATACGCAGTATTTT.

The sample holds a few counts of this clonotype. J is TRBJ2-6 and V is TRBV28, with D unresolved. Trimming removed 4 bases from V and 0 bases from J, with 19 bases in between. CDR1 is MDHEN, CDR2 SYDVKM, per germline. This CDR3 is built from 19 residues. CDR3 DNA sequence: TGTGCCAGCAGTTCCAACTTCCTCTTATTTAGCTCTGGGGCCAACGTCCTGACTTTC. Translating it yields CASSSNFLLFSSGANVLTF. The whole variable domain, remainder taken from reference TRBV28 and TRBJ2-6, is DVKVTQSSRYLVKRTGEKVFLECVQDMDHENMFWYRQDPGLGLRLIYFSYDVKMKEKGDIPEGYSVSREKKERFSLILESASTNQTSMYLCASSSNFLLFSSGANVLTFGAGSRLTVL.

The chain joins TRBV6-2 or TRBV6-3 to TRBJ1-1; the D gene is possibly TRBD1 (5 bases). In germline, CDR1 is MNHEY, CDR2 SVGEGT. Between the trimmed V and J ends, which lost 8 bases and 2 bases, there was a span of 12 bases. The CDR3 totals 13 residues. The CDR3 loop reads CASQDQGNTEAFF. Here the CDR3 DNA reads TGTGCCAGCCAAGATCAGGGAAACACTGAAGCTTTCTTT.

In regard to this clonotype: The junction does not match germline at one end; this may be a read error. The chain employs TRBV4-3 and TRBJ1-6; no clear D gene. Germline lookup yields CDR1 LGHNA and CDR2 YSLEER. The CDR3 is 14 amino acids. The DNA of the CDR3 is TGCGCCCGCAGCCCGCCGTCCGCCGATTCACCCCTCCACTTT. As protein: CARSPPSADSPLHF.

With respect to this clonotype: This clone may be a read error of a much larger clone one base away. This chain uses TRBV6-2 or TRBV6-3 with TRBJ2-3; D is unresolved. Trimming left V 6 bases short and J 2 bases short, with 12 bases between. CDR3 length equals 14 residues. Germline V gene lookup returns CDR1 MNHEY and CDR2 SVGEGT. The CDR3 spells CASSQQRTTDTQYF. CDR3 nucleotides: TGTGCCAGCAGCCAACAGAGGACCACAGATACGCAGTATTTT.